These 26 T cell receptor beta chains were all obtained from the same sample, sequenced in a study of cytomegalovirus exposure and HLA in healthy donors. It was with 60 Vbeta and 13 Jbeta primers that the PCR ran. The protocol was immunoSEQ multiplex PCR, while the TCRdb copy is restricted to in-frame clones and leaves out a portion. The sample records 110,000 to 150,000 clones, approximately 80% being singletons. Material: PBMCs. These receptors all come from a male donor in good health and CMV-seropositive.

CDR3 coding DNA: TGTGCCAGCAGCAAAAAAAACCCCAGGAACTATGGCTACACCTTC. This translates into CASSKKNPRNYGYTF. The genes are TRBV21-1 and TRBJ1-2; TRBD1 is taken as the D call from the table, unchecked against the DNA. TRBV21-1 is flagged as a pseudogene. This CDR3 contains 15 residues.

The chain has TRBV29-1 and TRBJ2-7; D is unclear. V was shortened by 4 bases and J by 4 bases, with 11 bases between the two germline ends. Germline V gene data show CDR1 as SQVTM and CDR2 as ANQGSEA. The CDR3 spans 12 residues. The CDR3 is CSVVQKSYEQYF. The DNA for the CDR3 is TGCAGCGTTGTACAGAAATCGTACGAGCAGTACTTC.

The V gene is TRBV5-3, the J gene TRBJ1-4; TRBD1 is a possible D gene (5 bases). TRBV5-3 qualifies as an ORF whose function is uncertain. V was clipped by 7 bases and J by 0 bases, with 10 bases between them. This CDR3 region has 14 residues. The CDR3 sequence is CARAGIATNEKLFF. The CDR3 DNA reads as TGTGCCAGAGCAGGGATTGCAACTAATGAAAAACTGTTTTTT.

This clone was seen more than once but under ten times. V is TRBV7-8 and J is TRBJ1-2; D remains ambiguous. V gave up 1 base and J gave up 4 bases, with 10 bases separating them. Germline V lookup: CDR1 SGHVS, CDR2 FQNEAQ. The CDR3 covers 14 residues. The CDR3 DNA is TGTGCCAGCAGCTTAGATATAGGGAGCTATGGCTACACCTTC. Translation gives CASSLDIGSYGYTF.

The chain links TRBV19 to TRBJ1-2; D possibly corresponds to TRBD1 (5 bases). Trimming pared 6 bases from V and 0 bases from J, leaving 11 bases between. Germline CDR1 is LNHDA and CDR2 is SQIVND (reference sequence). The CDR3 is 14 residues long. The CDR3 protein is CASRKSGANYGYTF. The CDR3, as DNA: TGTGCCAGTAGAAAGTCGGGGGCTAACTATGGCTACACCTTC.

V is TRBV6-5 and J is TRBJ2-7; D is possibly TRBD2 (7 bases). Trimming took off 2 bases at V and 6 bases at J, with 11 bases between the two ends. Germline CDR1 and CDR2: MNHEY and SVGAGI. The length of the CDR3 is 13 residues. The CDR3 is CASSYRGAGEQYF. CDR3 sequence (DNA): TGTGCCAGCAGTTACCGGGGGGCCGGCGAGCAGTACTTC.

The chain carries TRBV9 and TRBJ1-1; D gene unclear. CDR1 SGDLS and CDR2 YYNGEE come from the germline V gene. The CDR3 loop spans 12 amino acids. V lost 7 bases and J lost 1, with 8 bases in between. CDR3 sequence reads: CASGSSNTEAFF. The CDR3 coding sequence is TGTGCCAGCGGCTCCTCGAACACTGAAGCTTTCTTT.

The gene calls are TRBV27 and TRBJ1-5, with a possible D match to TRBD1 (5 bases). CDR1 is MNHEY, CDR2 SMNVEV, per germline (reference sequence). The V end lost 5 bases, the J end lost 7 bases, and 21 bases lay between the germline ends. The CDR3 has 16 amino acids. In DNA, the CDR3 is TGTGCCAGCAGTCCTATCCTCGGGGGGGGTCACCAGCCCCAGCATTTT. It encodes CASSPILGGGHQPQHF.

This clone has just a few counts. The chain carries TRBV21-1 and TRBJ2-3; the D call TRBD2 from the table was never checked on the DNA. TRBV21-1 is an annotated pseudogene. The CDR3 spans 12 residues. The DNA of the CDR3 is TGTGCCAGCAGCAAAAACGGGACTAGCCTCTATTTT. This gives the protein CASSKNGTSLYF.

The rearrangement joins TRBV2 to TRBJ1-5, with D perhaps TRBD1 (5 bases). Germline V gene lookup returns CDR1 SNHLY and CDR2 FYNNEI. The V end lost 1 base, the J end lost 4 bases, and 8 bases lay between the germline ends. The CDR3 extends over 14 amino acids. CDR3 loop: CASSEVGANQPQHF. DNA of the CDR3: TGTGCCAGCAGTGAAGTAGGGGCAAATCAGCCCCAGCATTTT. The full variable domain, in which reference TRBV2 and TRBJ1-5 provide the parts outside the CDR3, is EPEVTQTPSHQVTQMGQEVILRCVPISNHLYFYWYRQILGQKVEFLVSFYNNEISEKSEIFDDQFSVERPDGSNFTLKIRSTKLEDSAMYFCASSEVGANQPQHFGDGTRLSIL.

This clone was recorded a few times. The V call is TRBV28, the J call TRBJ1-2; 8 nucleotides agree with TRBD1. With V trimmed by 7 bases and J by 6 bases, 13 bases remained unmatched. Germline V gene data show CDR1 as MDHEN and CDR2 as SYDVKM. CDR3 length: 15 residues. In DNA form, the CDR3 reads TGTGCCAGCAACCAACCGCCGACAGGGGCGGATGGCTACACCTTC. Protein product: CASNQPPTGADGYTF.

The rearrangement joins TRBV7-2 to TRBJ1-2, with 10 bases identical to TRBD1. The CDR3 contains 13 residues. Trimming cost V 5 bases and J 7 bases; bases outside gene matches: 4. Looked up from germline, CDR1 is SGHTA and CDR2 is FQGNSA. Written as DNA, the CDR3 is TGTGCCAGCAGCACAGGACAGGGGGGTGGCTACACCTTC. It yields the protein CASSTGQGGGYTF.

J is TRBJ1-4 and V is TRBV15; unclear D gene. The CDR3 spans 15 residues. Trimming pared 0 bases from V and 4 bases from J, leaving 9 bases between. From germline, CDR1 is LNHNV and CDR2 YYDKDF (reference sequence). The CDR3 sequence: CATSRDSRSNEKLFF. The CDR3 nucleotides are TGTGCCACCAGCAGAGATTCACGTAGTAATGAAAAACTGTTTTTT.

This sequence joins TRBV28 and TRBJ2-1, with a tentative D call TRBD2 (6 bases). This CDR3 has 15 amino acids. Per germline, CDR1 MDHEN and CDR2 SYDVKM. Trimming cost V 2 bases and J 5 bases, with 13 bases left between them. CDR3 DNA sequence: TGTGCCAGCAGTTTAAGCCGACTAGAGGACAATGAGCAGTTCTTC. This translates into CASSLSRLEDNEQFF. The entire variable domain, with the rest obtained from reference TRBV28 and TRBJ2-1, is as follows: DVKVTQSSRYLVKRTGEKVFLECVQDMDHENMFWYRQDPGLGLRLIYFSYDVKMKEKGDIPEGYSVSREKKERFSLILESASTNQTSMYLCASSLSRLEDNEQFFGPGTRLTVL.

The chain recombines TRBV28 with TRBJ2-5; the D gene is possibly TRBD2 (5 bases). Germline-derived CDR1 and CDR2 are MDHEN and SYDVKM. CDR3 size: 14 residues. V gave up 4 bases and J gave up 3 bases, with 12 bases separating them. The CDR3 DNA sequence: TGTGCCAGCAGTTCCTCGGTGGAGGAAGAGACCCAGTACTTC. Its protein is CASSSSVEEETQYF. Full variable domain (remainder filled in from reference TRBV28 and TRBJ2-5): DVKVTQSSRYLVKRTGEKVFLECVQDMDHENMFWYRQDPGLGLRLIYFSYDVKMKEKGDIPEGYSVSREKKERFSLILESASTNQTSMYLCASSSSVEEETQYFGPGTRLLVL.

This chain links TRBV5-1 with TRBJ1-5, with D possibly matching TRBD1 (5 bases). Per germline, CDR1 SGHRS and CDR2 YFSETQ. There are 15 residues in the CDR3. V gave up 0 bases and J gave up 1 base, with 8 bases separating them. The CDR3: CASSLEGASNQPQHF. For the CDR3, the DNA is TGCGCCAGCAGCTTGGAAGGGGCGAGCAATCAGCCCCAGCATTTT.

CDR3 region: CASSLPADRRYEQYF. The CDR3 DNA follows: TGCGCCAGCAGTCTACCTGCGGACAGGCGGTACGAGCAGTACTTC. The chain uses TRBV23-1 and TRBJ2-7, with 7 bases identical to TRBD1. TRBV23-1 carries the ORF label, with uncertain function. The CDR3 spans 15 residues. After removal of 4 bases from V and 4 bases from J, the junction contained 10 bases not matched to a gene.

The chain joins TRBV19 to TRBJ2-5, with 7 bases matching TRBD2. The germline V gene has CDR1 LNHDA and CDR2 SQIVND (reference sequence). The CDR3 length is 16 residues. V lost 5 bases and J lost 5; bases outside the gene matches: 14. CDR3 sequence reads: CASSSLRDYPGETQYF. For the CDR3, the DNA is TGTGCCAGTAGTTCCCTCCGGGACTACCCTGGGGAGACCCAGTACTTC. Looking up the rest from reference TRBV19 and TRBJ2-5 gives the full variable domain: DGGITQSPKYLFRKEGQNVTLSCEQNLNHDAMYWYRQDPGQGLRLIYYSQIVNDFQKGDIAEGYSVSREKKESFPLTVTSAQKNPTAFYLCASSSLRDYPGETQYFGPGTRLLVL.

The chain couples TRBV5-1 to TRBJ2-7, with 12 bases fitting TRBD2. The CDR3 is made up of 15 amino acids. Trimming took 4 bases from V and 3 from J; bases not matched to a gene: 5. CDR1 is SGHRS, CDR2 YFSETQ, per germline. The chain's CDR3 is CASSLLAGGIYEQYF. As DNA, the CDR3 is TGCGCCAGCAGCCTTCTAGCGGGGGGGATCTACGAGCAGTACTTC.

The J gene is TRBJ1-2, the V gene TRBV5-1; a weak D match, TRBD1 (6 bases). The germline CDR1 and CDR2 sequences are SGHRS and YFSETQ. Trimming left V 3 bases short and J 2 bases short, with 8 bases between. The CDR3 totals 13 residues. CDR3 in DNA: TGCGCCAGCAGCTCACAGGGAAACTATGGCTACACCTTC. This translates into CASSSQGNYGYTF. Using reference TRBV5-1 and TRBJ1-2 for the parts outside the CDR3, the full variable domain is KAGVTQTPRYLIKTRGQQVTLSCSPISGHRSVSWYQQTPGQGLQFLFEYFSETQRNKGNFPGRFSGRQFSNSRSEMNVSTLELGDSALYLCASSSQGNYGYTFGSGTRLTVV.

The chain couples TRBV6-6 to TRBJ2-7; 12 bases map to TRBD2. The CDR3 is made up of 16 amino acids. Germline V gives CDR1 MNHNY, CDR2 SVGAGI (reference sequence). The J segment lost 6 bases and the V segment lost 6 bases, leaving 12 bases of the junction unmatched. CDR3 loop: CASRLTSGRSAGEQYF. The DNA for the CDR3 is TGTGCCAGCAGACTGACTAGCGGGAGATCTGCGGGCGAGCAGTACTTC.

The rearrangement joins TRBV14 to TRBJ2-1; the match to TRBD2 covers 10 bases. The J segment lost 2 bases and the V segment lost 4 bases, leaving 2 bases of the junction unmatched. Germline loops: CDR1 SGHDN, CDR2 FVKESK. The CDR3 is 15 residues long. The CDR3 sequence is CASSPSGGAYNEQFF. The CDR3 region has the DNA TGTGCCAGCAGCCCGAGCGGGGGGGCCTACAATGAGCAGTTCTTC.

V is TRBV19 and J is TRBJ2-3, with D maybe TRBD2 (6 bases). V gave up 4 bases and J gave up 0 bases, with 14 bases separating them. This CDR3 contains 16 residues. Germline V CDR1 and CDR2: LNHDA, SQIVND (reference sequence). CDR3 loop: CASSTLAGSSTDTQYF. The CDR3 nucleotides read TGTGCCAGTAGTACCCTGGCGGGATCTAGCACAGATACGCAGTATTTT.

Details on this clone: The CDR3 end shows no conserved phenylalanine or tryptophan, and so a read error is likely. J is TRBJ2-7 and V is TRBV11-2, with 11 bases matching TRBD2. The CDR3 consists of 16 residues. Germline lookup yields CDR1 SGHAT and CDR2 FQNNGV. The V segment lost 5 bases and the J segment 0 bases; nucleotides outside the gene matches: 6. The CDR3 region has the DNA TGTGCCAGCAGCATCCTGACTAGCGGGAACTCCTACGAGCAGTACCTC. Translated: CASSILTSGNSYEQYL.

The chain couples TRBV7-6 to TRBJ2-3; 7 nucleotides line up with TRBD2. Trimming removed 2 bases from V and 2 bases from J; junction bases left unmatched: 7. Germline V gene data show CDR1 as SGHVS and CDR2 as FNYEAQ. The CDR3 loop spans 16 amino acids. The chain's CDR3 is CASSLYRGDYTDTQYF. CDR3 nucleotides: TGTGCCAGCAGCTTATATCGGGGGGACTACACAGATACGCAGTATTTT.

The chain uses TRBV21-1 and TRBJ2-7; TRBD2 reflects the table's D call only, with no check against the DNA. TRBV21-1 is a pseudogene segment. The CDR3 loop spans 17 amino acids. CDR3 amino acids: CASSSTSYGRIAYEQYF. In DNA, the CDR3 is TGTGCCAGCAGCTCTACGAGTTACGGGAGGATCGCCTACGAGCAGTACTTC.